This T cell receptor beta chain was documented in a study of CD8 T cells in Susac syndrome. Reverse transcription of roughly 0.45 to 1 ug RNA was performed with random hexamers. immunoSEQ multiplex PCR amplified TCR beta CDR3 across 54 Vbeta, 13 Jbeta. MiXCR was run by TCRdb on the immunoSEQ multiplex PCR reads, yielding one entry per CDR3 protein. The table lists some 110,000 distinct CDR3 sequences, more than 90% of them singletons. From blood CD8+ and CD4+ T cells, the TCR beta chain was sequenced. Controls were healthy donors (matched for age and sex). Negative isolation was used for CD8+ and CD4+ T cells and FACS enrichment for TEMRA cells. The CDR3 is made up of 11 amino acids. CDR1 and CDR2 from the germline V gene are SQVTM and ANQGSEA. V shed 5 bases and J shed 5 bases, with 9 bases lying between them.

This clonotype originated in a human donor in good health. Material: CD4+ T cells from PBMCs. The chain couples TRBV29-1 to TRBJ1-1; possibly TRBD1 for D (5 bases). In DNA, the CDR3 is TGCAGCGTTATGGGGGTAACTGAAGCTTTCTTT. As protein: CSVMGVTEAFF. Full variable domain (missing parts from reference TRBV29-1 and TRBJ1-1): SAVISQKPSRDICQRGTSLTIQCQVDSQVTMMFWYRQQPGQSLTLIATANQGSEATYESGFVIDKFPISRPNLTFSTLTVSNMSPEDSSIYLCSVMGVTEAFFGQGTRLTVV.